One and the same sample provided the 27 T cell receptor beta chains below, sequenced in a study of cytomegalovirus exposure and HLA in healthy donors. It was with 60 Vbeta and 13 Jbeta primers that the PCR ran. Clones were read by immunoSEQ multiplex PCR, and TCRdb kept only the in-frame ones, dropping some. The sample lists about 250,000 clones; around 80% were seen once. The sample consisted of PBMCs. The receptors shown here come from a girl aged 2-15 years in good health and CMV-seronegative.

This chain links TRBV6-5 with TRBJ1-5; no clear D. The germline V and J ends were trimmed by 7 bases and 1 base, with 14 bases remaining between them. The CDR3 covers 15 residues. Germline V gene lookup returns CDR1 MNHEY and CDR2 SVGAGI. The CDR3 DNA reads TGTGCCAGCACTCGGTTACCGGGAAGCAATCAGCCCCAGCATTTT. This gives the protein CASTRLPGSNQPQHF.

This chain links TRBV9 with TRBJ2-2; TRBD1 might be the D (5 bases). This CDR3 has 12 residues. In germline, CDR1 is SGDLS, CDR2 YYNGEE. Trimming took 7 bases from V and 5 from J, leaving 9 bases between them. CDR3 coding DNA: TGTGCCAGCCTAGGGGTTACCGGGGAGCTGTTTTTT. Residues: CASLGVTGELFF.

As for this clone: A read error may produce the germline difference seen at one junction end. The V call is TRBV5-1, the J call TRBJ2-7; D unclear. Per germline, CDR1 SGHRS and CDR2 YFSETQ. CDR3 length: 16 amino acids. DNA of the CDR3: TGCGCCAGCAGCCCTGCCTCGGGTAAGCAGTCCTACAAGCAGTACTTC. Protein: CASSPASGKQSYKQYF.

V gene TRBV2 combines with J gene TRBJ2-5; 11 bases align to TRBD1. This CDR3 contains 13 residues. Germline V gene data show CDR1 as SNHLY and CDR2 as FYNNEI. V shed 6 bases, J shed 11 bases, and the junction held 8 bases outside the gene matches. CDR3: CASRGTGGSSQYF. In DNA form, the CDR3 reads TGTGCCAGCAGAGGGACAGGGGGGTCCTCGCAGTACTTC.

The V call is TRBV6-5, the J call TRBJ1-5, with D perhaps matching TRBD1 (6 bases). The V end lost 0 bases, the J end lost 5 bases, and 8 bases lay between the germline ends. The CDR3 contains 14 residues. From germline, CDR1 is MNHEY and CDR2 SVGAGI. CDR3 protein: CASSYSRQDQPQHF. CDR3 coding DNA: TGTGCCAGCAGTTACTCGAGACAGGATCAGCCCCAGCATTTT.

V gene TRBV5-5 combines with J gene TRBJ2-6; 9 bases agree with TRBD1. The CDR3 totals 17 residues. Germline trimming cut 4 bases from V and 3 bases from J; bases unmatched to any gene: 8. CDR1 is SGHKS, CDR2 YYEKEE, per germline (reference sequence). The CDR3 DNA is TGTGCCAGCAGCAAATGGACAGGGGAGGATGGGGCCAACGTCCTGACTTTC. It codes for CASSKWTGEDGANVLTF.

The genes are TRBV2 and TRBJ2-7; possibly TRBD2 for D (6 bases). V was cut by 8 bases and J by 2 bases, with 7 bases left in between. Germline V CDR1 and CDR2: SNHLY, FYNNEI. The CDR3 sequence is 11 residues long. The CDR3 DNA is TGTGCCAGCGGGGGGACCTACGAGCAGTACTTC. Its translation: CASGGTYEQYF.

The genes are TRBV11-2 and TRBJ2-1, with 10 bases matching TRBD2. V was pared by 5 bases and J by 4 bases, with 5 bases of the junction left unmatched. The germline CDR1 and CDR2 sequences are SGHAT and FQNNGV. This CDR3 has 15 amino acids. The CDR3 reads CASSVLAGDYNEQFF. CDR3 bases: TGTGCCAGCAGCGTCCTAGCGGGAGATTACAATGAGCAGTTCTTC.

This clone was seen a single time. DNA of the CDR3: TGTGCCAGCAGCCCACGACAGGATGAAGCTTTCTTT. It translates to CASSPRQDEAFF. This chain uses TRBV7-9 with TRBJ1-1; D is possibly TRBD1 (6 bases). The V gene lost 5 bases and the J gene lost 7 bases, with 11 bases spanning the gap. CDR1 is SEHNR and CDR2 is FQNEAQ in the germline V gene (reference sequence). This CDR3 is built from 12 residues.

The chain uses TRBV4-2 and TRBJ1-2; 11 bases are a match to TRBD1. V was pared by 1 base and J by 10 bases, with 5 bases of the junction left unmatched. The CDR3 extends over 14 amino acids. Germline V gene lookup returns CDR1 LGHNA and CDR2 YNFKEQ. CDR3 sequence reads: CASSQVRTGGDYTF. The CDR3 nucleotides read TGTGCCAGCAGCCAAGTCCGGACAGGGGGCGACTACACCTTC.

The rearrangement joins TRBV5-1 to TRBJ2-1, with 8 bases matching TRBD2. The ends lost 1 base at V and 4 bases at J; junction bases unmatched: 4. The CDR3 runs to 15 residues. Germline lookup yields CDR1 SGHRS and CDR2 YFSETQ. The CDR3 coding sequence is TGCGCCAGCAGCTTGAGTGCGGGGGGTTACAATGAGCAGTTCTTC. Its translation: CASSLSAGGYNEQFF.

This clone was seen a handful of times. The chain combines TRBV30 with TRBJ2-7; TRBD2 matches at 11 bases. This CDR3 has 14 amino acids. Looked up from germline, CDR1 is GTSNPN and CDR2 is SVGIG (reference sequence). Trimming at V came to 4 bases and at J to 3 bases, leaving 5 bases not matched to a gene. The CDR3 loop reads CAWTTGTSGYEQYF. The CDR3 DNA reads TGTGCCTGGACCACCGGGACTAGCGGCTACGAGCAGTACTTC.

The CDR3 DNA follows: TGTGCCAGCAGTTTAGTAGCGGGCGGAAACTACAATGAGCAGTTCTTC. Its protein is CASSLVAGGNYNEQFF. V is TRBV27 and J is TRBJ2-1; 7 bases line up with TRBD2. Germline-derived CDR1 and CDR2 are MNHEY and SMNVEV (reference sequence). The J segment lost 3 bases and the V segment lost 2 bases, leaving 7 bases of the junction unmatched. The CDR3 length is 16 residues.

The rearrangement joins TRBV19 to TRBJ2-7, with TRBD1 matching 12 bases. CDR1 and CDR2 (germline): LNHDA, SQIVND (reference sequence). V shed 3 bases, J shed 7 bases, and the junction held 7 bases outside the gene matches. The CDR3 is 15 residues long. The CDR3 sequence is CASSIPGQGAREQYF. The DNA for the CDR3 is TGTGCCAGTAGTATCCCGGGACAGGGGGCAAGGGAGCAGTACTTC.

V gene TRBV30 combines with J gene TRBJ1-5; TRBD1 is a possible D gene (6 bases). V shed 3 bases and J shed 0 bases, with 18 bases lying between them. The CDR3 runs to 17 residues. Germline V gives CDR1 GTSNPN, CDR2 SVGIG (reference sequence). The DNA of the CDR3 is TGTGCCTGGAGACGTCAGGGGCGAAAATATAGCAATCAGCCCCAGCATTTT. Translated, it gives CAWRRQGRKYSNQPQHF.

The chain recombines TRBV5-1 with TRBJ2-2; possibly TRBD2 for D (7 bases). Germline V gene data show CDR1 as SGHRS and CDR2 as YFSETQ. The V end lost 2 bases, the J end lost 4 bases, and 12 bases lay between the germline ends. The CDR3 covers 15 residues. Here the CDR3 reads CASSFGGPATGELFF. In nucleotides, the CDR3 is TGCGCCAGCAGCTTCGGGGGGCCAGCCACCGGGGAGCTGTTTTTT.

This clone has just a few counts. This chain uses TRBV30 with TRBJ1-1, with 8 bases identical to TRBD1. Germline loops: CDR1 GTSNPN, CDR2 SVGIG (reference sequence). The CDR3 extends over 15 amino acids. V shed 4 bases, J shed 3 bases, and the junction held 10 bases outside the gene matches. CDR3 nucleotide sequence: TGTGCCTGGAATCGGACAGGGAGACTGTACACTGAAGCTTTCTTT. Its translation is CAWNRTGRLYTEAFF.

This chain connects TRBV28 to TRBJ1-2; D gene ambiguous. The V gene lost 6 bases and the J gene lost 5 bases, with 13 bases spanning the gap. This CDR3 comprises 13 residues. The V gene's germline CDR1 is MDHEN and CDR2 SYDVKM. For the CDR3, the DNA is TGTGCCAGCAGCTCCGGGATCTTGTATGGCTACACCTTC. It yields the protein CASSSGILYGYTF.

DNA of the CDR3: TGTGCTAGTGGTGACGGACAGGGAATGAACACTGAAGCTTTCTTT. Its translation is CASGDGQGMNTEAFF. The chain has TRBV12-5 and TRBJ1-1, with TRBD1 matching 8 bases. J lost 0 bases, V lost 5 bases, and 5 bases had no gene match. Germline V lookup: CDR1 LGHNT, CDR2 FRNRAP. CDR3 length: 15 residues.

This chain uses TRBV28 with TRBJ1-4, with 10 bases aligning to TRBD1. V was clipped by 4 bases and J by 12 bases; unmatched bases: 14. Germline loops: CDR1 MDHEN, CDR2 SYDVKM. CDR3 size: 16 residues. The DNA of the CDR3 is TGTGCCAGCAGTTACCCCGCGACAGGGGGCAGAGGGGAACTGTTTTTT. Residues: CASSYPATGGRGELFF. Full variable domain (rest looked up from reference TRBV28 and TRBJ1-4): DVKVTQSSRYLVKRTGEKVFLECVQDMDHENMFWYRQDPGLGLRLIYFSYDVKMKEKGDIPEGYSVSREKKERFSLILESASTNQTSMYLCASSYPATGGRGELFFGSGTQLSVL.

The V and J genes are TRBV2 and TRBJ2-1; TRBD2 matches at 7 bases. CDR1 and CDR2 from the germline V gene are SNHLY and FYNNEI. Trimming cost V 6 bases and J 3 bases; bases outside gene matches: 5. The CDR3 contains 14 residues. In DNA, the CDR3 is TGTGCCAGCAGCCCGGGACTACTCTACAATGAGCAGTTCTTC. Its translation: CASSPGLLYNEQFF.

Only one count was recorded for this clone. This chain joins TRBV6-1 and TRBJ2-2; 7 bases map to TRBD2. In germline, CDR1 is MNHNS, CDR2 SASEGT. Trimming took 2 bases from V and 1 from J; bases not matched to a gene: 16. This CDR3 is 20 amino acids long. Here the CDR3 reads CASSEPQLLLADLNTGELFF. CDR3 DNA: TGTGCCAGCAGTGAACCACAACTTCTTCTAGCGGACCTGAACACCGGGGAGCTGTTTTTT.

The chain uses TRBV15 and TRBJ2-6; D not certain. Per germline, CDR1 LNHNV and CDR2 YYDKDF (reference sequence). Trimming left V 0 bases short and J 3 bases short, with 3 bases between. The CDR3 length is 14 residues. CDR3 loop: CATSREYGANVLTF. CDR3 DNA sequence: TGTGCCACCAGCAGAGAGTATGGGGCCAACGTCCTGACTTTC.

The gene calls are TRBV30 and TRBJ1-1, with a tentative D call TRBD1 (6 bases). Trimming stripped 0 bases from V and 6 bases from J, with 11 bases between. The CDR3 runs 13 residues. Germline assignment: CDR1 GTSNPN and CDR2 SVGIG (reference sequence). The DNA for the CDR3 is TGTGCCTGGAGTGTAACAGGGCTCCCTGAAGCTTTCTTT. Its translation is CAWSVTGLPEAFF.

This clone has more than one count but fewer than ten. The gene calls are TRBV19 and TRBJ1-2; TRBD1 might be the D (6 bases). V lost 4 bases, J lost 4 bases, and 16 bases lay in between. There are 15 residues in the CDR3. Per germline, CDR1 LNHDA and CDR2 SQIVND (reference sequence). The CDR3: CASSTRQAVFYGYTF. The CDR3 DNA is TGTGCCAGTAGTACCCGACAGGCCGTCTTCTATGGCTACACCTTC.

The J gene is TRBJ1-2, the V gene TRBV6-6, with 7 nucleotides matching TRBD1. Germline CDR1 MNHNY, CDR2 SVGAGI (reference sequence). Germline trimming cut 6 bases from V and 2 bases from J; bases unmatched to any gene: 9. The CDR3 runs to 15 residues. CDR3 amino acids: CASSLTGTANYGYTF. The CDR3 DNA sequence: TGTGCCAGCAGCCTAACTGGGACAGCCAACTATGGCTACACCTTC.

The rearrangement uses TRBV11-2 and TRBJ1-5; no reliable D call. V was clipped by 3 bases and J by 0 bases, with 9 bases between them. In germline, CDR1 is SGHAT, CDR2 FQNNGV. The CDR3 runs to 15 residues. In nucleotides, the CDR3 is TGTGCCAGCAGCTTCAGTCTTTATAGCAATCAGCCCCAGCATTTT. It translates to CASSFSLYSNQPQHF.